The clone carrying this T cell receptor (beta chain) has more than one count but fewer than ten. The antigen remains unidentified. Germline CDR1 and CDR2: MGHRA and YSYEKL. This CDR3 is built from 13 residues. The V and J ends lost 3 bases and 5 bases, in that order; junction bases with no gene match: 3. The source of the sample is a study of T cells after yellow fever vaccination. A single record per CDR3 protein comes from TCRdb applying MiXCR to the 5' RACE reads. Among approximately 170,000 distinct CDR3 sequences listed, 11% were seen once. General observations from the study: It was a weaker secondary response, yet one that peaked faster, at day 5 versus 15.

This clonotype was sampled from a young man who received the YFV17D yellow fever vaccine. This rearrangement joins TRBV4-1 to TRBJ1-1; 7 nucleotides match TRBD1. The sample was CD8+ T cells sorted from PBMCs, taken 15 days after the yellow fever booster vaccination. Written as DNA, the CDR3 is TGCGCCAGCAGCCACCGACAGGGAACTGAAGCTTTCTTT. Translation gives CASSHRQGTEAFF.